Listed below are T cell receptor beta chains from one sample, sequenced in a study of cytomegalovirus exposure and HLA in healthy donors. Sequencing was performed with immunoSEQ multiplex PCR; in TCRdb, only in-frame clones are kept and a portion is missing. The repertoire consists of under 200,000 clones, with roughly 89% occurring once and the leading ten covering 10%. The source material was PBMCs. The source of these receptors is a young woman in good health and CMV-seropositive. CDR3s include the opening cysteine and the closing phenylalanine or tryptophan. Fields, in order: J gene, clone size, D gene, V gene, CDR3 DNA, CDR3 protein. The D gene is left open where the match is weak. Size is stated for part of the rows, as once, few or many counts, or as a class when the clone is expanded.

TRBJ1-2 | NA | NA | TRBV20-1 | TGCAGTCTTTCCGGGAACTATGGCTACACCTTC | CSLSGNYGYTF
TRBJ2-1 | NA | NA | TRBV5-4 | TGTGCCAGCAGCTTCGACGCGGGTCCCTACAATGAGCAGTTCTTC | CASSFDAGPYNEQFF
TRBJ2-7 | once | NA | TRBV5-1 | TGCGCCAGCAGCTTGACTAGCCCTCCCTACGAGCAGTACTTC | CASSLTSPPYEQYF
TRBJ2-5 | NA | NA | TRBV7-9 | TGTGCCAGCAGAGAACTGCCGGGGACCCAGTACTTC | CASRELPGTQYF
TRBJ2-1 | NA | TRBD2 | TRBV11-3 | TGTGCCAGCAGCTCCACTAGCGGGAGGTTCAATGAGCAGTTCTTC | CASSSTSGRFNEQFF
TRBJ2-2 | NA | NA | TRBV30 | TGTGCCTGGAACCGCCCGGGGACCGGGGAGCTGTTTTTT | CAWNRPGTGELFF
TRBJ1-3 | once | NA | TRBV14 | TGTGCCAGCAGATGGGGACATGGAAACACCATATATTTT | CASRWGHGNTIYF
TRBJ1-4 | NA | TRBD1 | TRBV14 | TGTGCCAGCAGCCATTACGGACAGGGTGAAAAACTGTTTTTT | CASSHYGQGEKLFF
TRBJ2-1 | NA | NA | TRBV19 | TGTGCCAGTAGTATGGGACTCCCGTCCAATGAGCAGTTCTTC | CASSMGLPSNEQFF
TRBJ1-1 | NA | NA | TRBV27 | TGTGCCAGCAGTTTATACCGCGTTTCCACTGAAGCTTTCTTT | CASSLYRVSTEAFF
TRBJ2-5 | few | NA | TRBV10-3 | TGTGCCATCAGTGAGGGAGGGACCCAGTACTTC | CAISEGGTQYF
TRBJ2-2 | NA | TRBD2 | TRBV7-6 | TGTGCCAGCAGCTTAGAAGGGAGCGGGAGGGCCTTGGCCGGGGAGCTGTTTTTT | CASSLEGSGRALAGELFF
TRBJ1-3 | NA | NA | TRBV10-3 | TGTGCCATCAGTGAGCGGAGAGGGTTAATTTCTGGAAACACCATATATTTT | CAISERRGLISGNTIYF
TRBJ2-7 | NA | TRBD2 | TRBV7-8 | TGTGCCAGCAGGCTAATGACTAGCGGGAAGTACGAGCAGTACTTC | CASRLMTSGKYEQYF
TRBJ2-7 | NA | TRBD2 | TRBV11-2 | TGTGCCAGCAGCTTAGGAACGAGCGGGAGTTATTTCTACGAGCAGTACTTC | CASSLGTSGSYFYEQYF
TRBJ1-1 | NA | NA | TRBV29-1 | TGCAGCGTTGTAAGTAGACTCCGGAACACTGAAGCTTTCTTT | CSVVSRLRNTEAFF
TRBJ2-2 | NA | NA | TRBV9 | TGTGCCAGCAGCGTAGTACAGAACACCGGGGAGCTGTTTTTT | CASSVVQNTGELFF
TRBJ2-7 | NA | TRBD2 | TRBV10-3 | TGTGCCATCAGTGGGCTAAGCGGGAGGGCCAAGGTCATAGGTCGGCAGTACTTC | CAISGLSGRAKVIGRQYF
TRBJ2-1 | few | TRBD2 | TRBV18 | TGTGCCAGCTCGCCACTGACTAGCGGGAGCTACAATGAGCAGTTCTTC | CASSPLTSGSYNEQFF
TRBJ2-7 | NA | NA | TRBV20-1 | TGCAGTGCCCACCTAGCTTCCGAGCAGTACTTC | CSAHLASEQYF
TRBJ1-2 | NA | TRBD1 | TRBV7-2 | TGTGCCAGCAGCTTCAAGACAGGGGGCCCGGGTGGCTACACCTTC | CASSFKTGGPGGYTF
TRBJ1-1 | NA | TRBD1 | TRBV7-6 | TGTGCCAGCAGCTTAGATCCGACAGGGTGGAGCACTGAAGCTTTCTTT | CASSLDPTGWSTEAFF
TRBJ2-7 | NA | TRBD1 | TRBV28 | TGTGCCAGCAGTTTATGGACAGGGTTCGAGCAGTACTTC | CASSLWTGFEQYF
TRBJ2-5 | NA | NA | TRBV5-8 | TGTGCCAGCAGCTTGGACCACAAGGGGTACGAGACCCAGTACTTC | CASSLDHKGYETQYF
TRBJ2-5 | NA | TRBD1 | TRBV6-5 | TGTGCCAGCAGTTACAGCACAGGGGGCGCGGAGACCCAGTACTTC | CASSYSTGGAETQYF
TRBJ2-7 | NA | NA | TRBV28 | TGTGCCAGCAGTTTACAGGCCTACGAGCAGTACTTC | CASSLQAYEQYF
TRBJ2-3 | NA | NA | TRBV5-1 | TGCGCCAGCAGCAGGACTACGCCTGCGGAGGATACGCAGTATTTT | CASSRTTPAEDTQYF
TRBJ2-7 | few | TRBD2 | TRBV19 | TGTGCCAGTAGTCCTGGACTAGCGGGAGACTACGAGCAGTACTTC | CASSPGLAGDYEQYF
TRBJ2-3 | NA | NA | TRBV6-5 | TGTGCCAGCAGTTACTCGCTGACTTCAGATACGCAGTATTTT | CASSYSLTSDTQYF
TRBJ2-3 | once | NA | TRBV9 | TGTGCCAGCAGCGTAGGCCCGGGAGTGGCAGATACGCAGTATTTT | CASSVGPGVADTQYF